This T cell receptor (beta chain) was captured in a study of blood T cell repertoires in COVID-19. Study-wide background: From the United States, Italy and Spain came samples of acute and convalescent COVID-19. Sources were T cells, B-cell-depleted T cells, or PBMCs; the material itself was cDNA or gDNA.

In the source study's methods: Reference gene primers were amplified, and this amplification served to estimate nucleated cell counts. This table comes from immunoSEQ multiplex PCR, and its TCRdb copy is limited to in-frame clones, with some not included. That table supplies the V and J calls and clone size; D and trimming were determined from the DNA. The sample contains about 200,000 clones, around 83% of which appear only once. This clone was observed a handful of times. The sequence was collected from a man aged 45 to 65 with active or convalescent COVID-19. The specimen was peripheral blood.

In DNA form, the CDR3 reads TGTGCCAGCAGCTTACTTAGATGGGGAGCCCCAGATACGCAGTATTTT. Protein product: CASSLLRWGAPDTQYF. The rearrangement links TRBV7-9 to TRBJ2-3; TRBD2 might be the D (5 bases). The V gene's germline CDR1 is SEHNR and CDR2 FQNEAQ (reference sequence). V was trimmed by 2 bases and J by 4 bases, leaving 16 bases between them. This CDR3 contains 16 residues.